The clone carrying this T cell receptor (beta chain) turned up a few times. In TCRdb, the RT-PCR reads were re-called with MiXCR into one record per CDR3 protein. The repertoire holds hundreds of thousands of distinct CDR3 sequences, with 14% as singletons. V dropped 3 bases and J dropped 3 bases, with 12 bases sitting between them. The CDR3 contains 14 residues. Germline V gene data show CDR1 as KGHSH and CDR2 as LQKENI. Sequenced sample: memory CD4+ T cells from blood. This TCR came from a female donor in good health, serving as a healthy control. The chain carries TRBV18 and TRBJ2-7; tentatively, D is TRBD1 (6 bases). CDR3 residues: CASSPWGHHYEQYF. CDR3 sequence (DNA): TGTGCCAGCTCACCTTGGGGACACCACTACGAGCAGTACTTC. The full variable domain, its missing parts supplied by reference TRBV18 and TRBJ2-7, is NAGVMQNPRHLVRRRGQEARLRCSPMKGHSHVYWYRQLPEEGLKFMVYLQKENIIDESGMPKERFSAEFPKEGPSILRIQQVVRGDSAAYFCASSPWGHHYEQYFGPGTRLTVT.